The clone carrying this TCR beta chain was found a few times. Germline trimming cut 6 bases from V and 4 bases from J; bases unmatched to any gene: 8. The CDR3 consists of 14 residues. Germline CDR1 is LNHDA and CDR2 is SQIVND (reference sequence). A second PCR, run for roughly 7 to 11 cycles, used a sample-barcoded 5' primer plus a J-beta primer mix. From the 5' RACE reads, TCRdb called clonotypes with MiXCR, one entry per CDR3 protein. This table has around 870,000 distinct CDR3 sequences, 25% to 30% appearing once. The data were obtained in a study of blood T cells in healthy people across ages. The sequence came from a woman of 80 years or more in good health. Sequencing input: blood. The rearrangement uses TRBV19 and TRBJ1-2, with 7 positions matching TRBD1. CDR3 sequence: CASRSTGNAYGYTF. CDR3 in DNA: TGTGCCAGTAGGTCGACAGGGAACGCCTATGGCTACACCTTC.